This T cell receptor (beta chain) was recorded in a study of blood T cell repertoires in COVID-19. Libraries were prepared by immunoSEQ multiplex PCR; TCRdb keeps only in-frame clonotypes and omits some of them. The sample includes 80,000 to 95,000 clones, over 70% seen only once; the top ten take about 10%. The sequencing sample was made of peripheral blood. This TCR was sampled from a woman older than 75 with acute or convalescent COVID-19.

CDR3 in amino acids: CASSSRDRDQEKLFF. The CDR3 DNA reads TGTGCCAGCAGCTCCCGGGACAGGGATCAAGAAAAACTGTTTTTT. V and J are TRBV7-9 and TRBJ1-4, with TRBD1 matching over 9 bases. The length of the CDR3 is 15 residues. V was clipped by 4 bases and J by 8 bases; unmatched bases: 8. Germline CDR1 and CDR2: SEHNR and FQNEAQ (reference sequence). Full variable domain (outside the CDR3, taken from reference TRBV7-9 and TRBJ1-4): DTGVSQNPRHKITKRGQNVTFRCDPISEHNRLYWYRQTLGQGPEFLTYFQNEAQLEKSRLLSDRFSAERPKGSFSTLEIQRTEQGDSAMYLCASSSRDRDQEKLFFGSGTQLSVL.